One and the same sample provided the 31 T cell receptor beta chains below, sequenced in a study of response to subunit inactivated influenza vaccine. MiXCR, run by TCRdb on the RT-PCR reads, gives a single entry per CDR3 protein. The sample comprises about 500,000 distinct CDR3 sequences, approximately 15% of which are singletons, and roughly 3.1% rests with the top ten. The sequencing used CD4+ T cells sorted from PBMCs, collected 23 months after vaccination. These receptors were collected from a man aged 45 to 70 who received an inactivated influenza vaccine.

This clonotype has just a few counts. This chain uses TRBV4-2 with TRBJ2-4, with 12 bases matching TRBD2. CDR1 and CDR2 (germline): LGHNA, YNFKEQ. V was clipped by 0 bases and J by 0 bases; unmatched bases: 3. CDR3 length: 18 residues. The CDR3 DNA reads TGTGCCAGCAGCCAAGAACTAGCGGGAGGACTAGCCAAAAACATTCAGTACTTC. Translated, it gives CASSQELAGGLAKNIQYF.

This chain joins TRBV10-3 and TRBJ2-7; TRBD1 is a possible D gene (7 bases). V lost 6 bases, J lost 2 bases, and 14 bases lay in between. The CDR3 is 14 residues long. From germline, CDR1 is ENHRY and CDR2 SYGVKD. The CDR3 loop reads CAIRGGQTAYEQYF. In DNA, the CDR3 is TGTGCCATCAGGGGGGGACAGACTGCCTACGAGCAGTACTTC.

This clonotype was found a few times. The rearrangement joins TRBV11-2 to TRBJ2-1; a weak D match, TRBD2 (5 bases). CDR3 length equals 16 residues. Germline V gives CDR1 SGHAT, CDR2 FQNNGV. Trimming took off 5 bases at V and 0 bases at J, with 14 bases between the two ends. CDR3 nucleotide sequence: TGTGCCAGCAGCAAGAGGGTGGATAGCTCCTACAATGAGCAGTTCTTC. This codes for CASSKRVDSSYNEQFF.

This rearrangement joins TRBV20-1 to TRBJ1-5, with 9 bases lining up with TRBD1. The CDR3 runs 15 residues. J lost 2 bases, V lost 3 bases, and 5 bases had no gene match. Germline V CDR1 and CDR2: DFQATT, SNEGSKA (reference sequence). CDR3 residues: CSARDRGVRNQPQHF. CDR3 in DNA: TGCAGTGCTAGGGACAGGGGAGTACGCAATCAGCCCCAGCATTTT.

This clonotype was counted ten times or more. Here the CDR3 DNA reads TGCGCCAGCTCCCGGGACAGAGATCAGCCCCAGCATTTT. It encodes CASSRDRDQPQHF. This rearrangement joins TRBV10-1 to TRBJ1-5, with 7 bases matching TRBD1. Germline V CDR1 and CDR2: WNHNN, SYGVQD (reference sequence). The CDR3 length is 13 residues. V dropped 8 bases and J dropped 5; count of bases not matched to a gene: 6.

The sample holds a few counts of this clonotype. The chain recombines TRBV5-5 with TRBJ1-1, with 7 bases aligning to TRBD1. The length of the CDR3 is 15 residues. V was pared by 2 bases and J by 2 bases, with 6 bases of the junction left unmatched. Germline V CDR1 and CDR2: SGHKS, YYEKEE (reference sequence). CDR3 nucleotide sequence: TGTGCCAGCAGCTTACCCGGGACAGCAAACACTGAAGCTTTCTTT. It is translated as CASSLPGTANTEAFF.

For the CDR3, the DNA is TGTGCCAGCAGTGTCTATACCGGGGAGCTGTTTTTT. It encodes CASSVYTGELFF. J is TRBJ2-2 and V is TRBV2; D is unresolved. Trimming shortened V by 4 bases and J by 5 bases, and 5 bases separated the two germline ends. Germline V gene sequence: CDR1 SNHLY, CDR2 FYNNEI. The CDR3 has 12 residues.

The chain has TRBV2 and TRBJ2-7; D is perhaps TRBD2 (6 bases). From germline, CDR1 is SNHLY and CDR2 FYNNEI. The ends were cut back, 2 bases at V and 7 bases at J, with 15 bases in the middle. This CDR3 spans 14 amino acids. CDR3 amino acids: CASSEYRRDREQYF. DNA for the CDR3: TGTGCCAGCAGTGAATACCGGCGGGACCGAGAGCAGTACTTC. Complete variable domain (other parts from reference TRBV2 and TRBJ2-7): EPEVTQTPSHQVTQMGQEVILRCVPISNHLYFYWYRQILGQKVEFLVSFYNNEISEKSEIFDDQFSVERPDGSNFTLKIRSTKLEDSAMYFCASSEYRRDREQYFGPGTRLTVT.

Note on this clonotype: Mismatch with germline at one junction end may stem from a read error. The CDR3 region has the DNA TGTGCCAGCAGCTCCACCAACACGGCGGGATCAATGCTGAACTCTTTC. The encoded protein is CASSSTNTAGSMLNSF. The J gene is TRBJ2-7, the V gene TRBV11-2; tentative D call: TRBD2 (6 bases). CDR1 SGHAT and CDR2 FQNNGV come from the germline V gene. The CDR3 totals 16 residues.

This clonotype was counted between two and nine times. The chain links TRBV12-3 or TRBV12-4 to TRBJ2-7; 8 nucleotides line up with TRBD1. Trimming at V came to 5 bases and at J to 7 bases, leaving 13 bases not matched to a gene. The CDR3 length is 15 residues. As DNA, the CDR3 is TGTGCCAGCAGTGAAGGACAGGGAATAGTAGAAGAGCAGTACTTC. Amino acid sequence: CASSEGQGIVEEQYF.

In its sample, this clonotype was seen a few times. CDR3 in DNA: TGTGCCAGCAGCTTAACTCTCCAAGAGACCCAGTACTTC. Protein: CASSLTLQETQYF. The V and J genes are TRBV7-3 and TRBJ2-5; the D is unclear. Germline lookup yields CDR1 SGHTA and CDR2 FQGTGA. The CDR3 contains 13 residues. Trimming removed 0 bases at V and 1 base at J, with 3 bases between.

The rearrangement links TRBV20-1 to TRBJ1-2; no reliable D call. Germline V CDR1 and CDR2: DFQATT, SNEGSKA (reference sequence). Trimming stripped 6 bases from V and 10 bases from J, with 12 bases between. CDR3 length equals 10 residues. CDR3 protein: CSAPDPVYTF. The CDR3 DNA sequence: TGCAGTGCACCTGACCCAGTCTACACCTTC.

The gene calls are TRBV12-3 or TRBV12-4 and TRBJ1-2; D is unclear. The CDR3 sequence is 13 residues long. V was trimmed by 6 bases and J by 2 bases, leaving 10 bases between them. This CDR3 reads CASSPMGNYGYTF. CDR3 DNA sequence: TGTGCCAGCAGCCCGATGGGGAACTATGGCTACACCTTC.

Only a few counts were recorded for this clonotype. The chain uses TRBV3-1 and TRBJ2-7, with D uncertain. Germline V gene sequence: CDR1 LGHDT, CDR2 YNNKEL (reference sequence). Trimming left V 1 base short and J 3 bases short, with 7 bases between. The CDR3 is 13 amino acids. The DNA of the CDR3 is TGTGCCAGCAGCCAAGGATTAGACTACGAGCAGTACTTC. Protein sequence: CASSQGLDYEQYF.

A few counts support this clonotype. The chain uses TRBV20-1 and TRBJ2-5; D might be TRBD1 (5 bases). CDR1 DFQATT and CDR2 SNEGSKA come from the germline V gene (reference sequence). There are 12 residues in the CDR3. V was trimmed by 2 bases and J by 4 bases, leaving 8 bases between them. CDR3 DNA sequence: TGCAGTGCTAGAAGGGGTCGAGAGACCCAGTACTTC. Translation: CSARRGRETQYF.

The sample holds a few counts of this clonotype. The genes are TRBV3-1 and TRBJ1-1; 8 bases map to TRBD1. The CDR3 loop spans 12 amino acids. Germline loops: CDR1 LGHDT, CDR2 YNNKEL (reference sequence). With V trimmed by 6 bases and J by 4 bases, 1 base remained unmatched. The DNA for the CDR3 is TGTGCCAGCAGTACAGGGGGCACTGAAGCTTTCTTT. Translated, it gives CASSTGGTEAFF.

The gene calls are TRBV6-5 and TRBJ1-1; D gene unclear. V was cut by 4 bases and J by 5 bases, with 11 bases left in between. The germline V gene encodes CDR1 MNHEY and CDR2 SVGAGI. The CDR3 extends over 13 amino acids. CDR3 sequence reads: CASSSSWDTEAFF. In nucleotides, the CDR3 is TGTGCCAGCAGTTCATCTTGGGATACTGAAGCTTTCTTT.

The chain uses TRBV2 and TRBJ2-1, with D possibly matching TRBD2 (6 bases). V lost 2 bases and J lost 4, with 21 bases in between. The CDR3 sequence is 18 residues long. CDR1 is SNHLY and CDR2 is FYNNEI in the germline V gene. The CDR3 here is CASSELGPSEWQYNEQFF. The CDR3 nucleotides read TGTGCCAGCAGTGAATTAGGCCCTAGCGAATGGCAGTACAATGAGCAGTTCTTC.

The rearrangement uses TRBV5-6 and TRBJ1-2; no firm D call. There are 12 residues in the CDR3. Germline-derived CDR1 and CDR2 are SGHDT and YYEEEE. V shed 0 bases and J shed 6 bases, with 6 bases lying between them. CDR3 region: CASSLEANGYTF. The CDR3 DNA follows: TGTGCCAGCAGCTTGGAGGCTAATGGCTACACCTTC. Looking up the rest from reference TRBV5-6 and TRBJ1-2 gives the full variable domain: DAGVTQSPTHLIKTRGQQVTLRCSPKSGHDTVSWYQQALGQGPQFIFQYYEEEERQRGNFPDRFSGHQFPNYSSELNVNALLLGDSALYLCASSLEANGYTFGSGTRLTVV.

The chain has TRBV7-9 and TRBJ2-1, with 7 bases identical to TRBD2. This CDR3 has 17 residues. From germline, CDR1 is SEHNR and CDR2 FQNEAQ (reference sequence). The V and J ends lost 1 base and 0 bases, in that order; junction bases with no gene match: 6. The CDR3 region has the DNA TGTGCCAGCAGCTTAGGGCCCACGGGAGGCTCCTACAATGAGCAGTTCTTC. Protein product: CASSLGPTGGSYNEQFF.

V usage is TRBV18 and J usage is TRBJ2-7; 9 bases are a match to TRBD1. The germline gives CDR1 KGHSH, CDR2 LQKENI. The CDR3 length is 15 residues. Trimming at V came to 6 bases and at J to 2 bases, leaving 8 bases not matched to a gene. In nucleotides, the CDR3 is TGTGCCAGCTCTTCCGGACAGGGGATTACCTACGAGCAGTACTTC. As protein: CASSSGQGITYEQYF.

This sequence joins TRBV5-1 and TRBJ2-2; D unresolved. V lost 4 bases and J 1 base, leaving 11 bases between the germline ends. The V gene's germline CDR1 is SGHRS and CDR2 YFSETQ. The CDR3 runs to 15 residues. The CDR3 here is CASSATEMNTGELFF. Here the CDR3 DNA reads TGCGCCAGCAGCGCCACAGAGATGAACACCGGGGAGCTGTTTTTT.

In this sample, this clonotype is medium-sized. This chain uses TRBV12-3 or TRBV12-4 with TRBJ1-2, with D possibly being TRBD1 (5 bases). The CDR3 covers 13 residues. Trimming removed 8 bases from V and 2 bases from J, with 12 bases in between. As DNA, the CDR3 is TGTGCCAGCGCTACCGGGACCAACTATGGCTACACCTTC. Residues: CASATGTNYGYTF.

A remark on this clonotype: A junction boundary mismatches the germline segment, possibly from a read error. The chain is built from TRBV7-2 and TRBJ2-3, with 8 bases lining up with TRBD1. This CDR3 contains 15 residues. The germline CDR1 and CDR2 sequences are SGHTA and FQGNSA. CDR3 protein: CASSLDRVSTDTQYF. The CDR3 region has the DNA TGCGCCAGCAGCTTGGACAGGGTCAGCACAGATACGCAGTATTTT.

This clonotype appeared a few times. The chain carries TRBV20-1 and TRBJ2-5, with 8 positions matching TRBD2. V was pared by 3 bases and J by 4 bases, with 7 bases of the junction left unmatched. The CDR3 has 14 residues. The germline V gene encodes CDR1 DFQATT and CDR2 SNEGSKA (reference sequence). The CDR3 DNA sequence: TGCAGTGCTAGTGGGTTAGCGGGGCTAGAGACCCAGTACTTC. This sequence encodes CSASGLAGLETQYF.

In its sample, this clonotype was seen many times. The CDR3 DNA reads as TGTGCCAGCAGTTTTGGATACGGGCTGACCGTGGCTGTGGAGACCCAGTACTTC. Amino acid sequence: CASSFGYGLTVAVETQYF. The V and J genes are TRBV12-3 or TRBV12-4 and TRBJ2-5; D gene uncertain. V shed 3 bases and J shed 5 bases, with 25 bases lying between them. This CDR3 has 18 residues.

This clonotype was counted many times. The V gene is TRBV12-3 or TRBV12-4, the J gene TRBJ1-2, with 8 positions matching TRBD1. Trimming cost V 6 bases and J 2 bases; bases outside gene matches: 2. The CDR3 contains 13 residues. The CDR3 loop reads CASSRGLNYGYTF. CDR3 DNA: TGTGCCAGCAGCAGGGGGCTCAACTATGGCTACACCTTC.

This clonotype was counted at least ten times. The chain uses TRBV7-2 and TRBJ2-7; 8 bases are a match to TRBD1. CDR1 is SGHTA, CDR2 FQGNSA, per germline. V was pared by 8 bases and J by 3 bases, with 0 bases of the junction left unmatched. This CDR3 has 11 residues. The CDR3 here is CASGQGYEQYF. CDR3 nucleotide sequence: TGTGCCAGCGGACAGGGCTACGAGCAGTACTTC.

This clonotype was counted a few times. The chain links TRBV24-1 to TRBJ2-3; 9 bases map to TRBD1. Germline V gives CDR1 KGHDR, CDR2 SFDVKD. J lost 3 bases, V lost 3 bases, and 9 bases had no gene match. The CDR3 is 17 residues long. CDR3 DNA sequence: TGTGCCACCAGTGATCCCCCCGGGACAGGGTTGACAGATACGCAGTATTTT. Amino acid sequence: CATSDPPGTGLTDTQYF.

The rearrangement uses TRBV30 and TRBJ2-1; D possibly corresponds to TRBD2 (6 bases). CDR1 is GTSNPN, CDR2 SVGIG, per germline (reference sequence). The ends were cut back, 3 bases at V and 2 bases at J, with 14 bases in the middle. The CDR3 runs 15 residues. The CDR3 loop reads CAWSPSGSTYNEQFF. DNA of the CDR3: TGTGCCTGGAGCCCGAGCGGGTCCACCTACAATGAGCAGTTCTTC.

The chain recombines TRBV29-1 with TRBJ2-2; 11 positions agree with TRBD2. The CDR3 runs to 16 residues. V shed 6 bases and J 3 bases; nucleotides not matched to a gene: 9. Germline CDR1 SQVTM, CDR2 ANQGSEA. The chain's CDR3 is CSVPNSGGAHTGELFF. The CDR3 DNA is TGCAGCGTGCCCAATAGCGGGGGGGCCCACACCGGGGAGCTGTTTTTT.